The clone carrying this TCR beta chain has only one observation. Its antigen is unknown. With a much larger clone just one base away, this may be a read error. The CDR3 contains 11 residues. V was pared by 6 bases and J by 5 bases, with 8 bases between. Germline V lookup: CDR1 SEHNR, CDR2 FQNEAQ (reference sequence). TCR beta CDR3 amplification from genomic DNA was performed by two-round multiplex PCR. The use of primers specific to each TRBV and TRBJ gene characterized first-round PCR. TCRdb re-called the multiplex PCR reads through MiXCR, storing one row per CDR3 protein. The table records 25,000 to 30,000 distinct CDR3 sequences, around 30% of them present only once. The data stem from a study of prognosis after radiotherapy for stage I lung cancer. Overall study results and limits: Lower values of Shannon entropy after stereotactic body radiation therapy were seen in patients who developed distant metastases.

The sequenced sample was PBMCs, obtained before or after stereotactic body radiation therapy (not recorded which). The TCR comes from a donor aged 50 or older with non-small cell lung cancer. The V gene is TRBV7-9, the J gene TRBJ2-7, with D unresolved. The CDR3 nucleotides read TGTGCCAGCAGACTGACGAACGAGCAGTACTTC. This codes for CASRLTNEQYF.